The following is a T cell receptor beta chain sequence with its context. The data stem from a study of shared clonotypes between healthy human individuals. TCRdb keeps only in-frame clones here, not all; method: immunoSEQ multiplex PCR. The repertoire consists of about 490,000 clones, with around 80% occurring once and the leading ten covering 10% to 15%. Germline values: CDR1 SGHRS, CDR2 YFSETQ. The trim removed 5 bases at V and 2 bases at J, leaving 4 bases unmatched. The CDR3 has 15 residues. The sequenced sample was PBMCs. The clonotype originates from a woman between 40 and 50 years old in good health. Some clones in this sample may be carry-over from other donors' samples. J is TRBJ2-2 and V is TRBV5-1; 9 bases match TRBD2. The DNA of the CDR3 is TGCGCCAGCAGGCTGACTAGCGGAAACACCGGGGAGCTGTTTTTT. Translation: CASRLTSGNTGELFF.